What follows are 20 T cell receptor beta chains derived from one specimen sequenced in a study of blood T cell repertoires in COVID-19. Method: immunoSEQ multiplex PCR; TCRdb's copy keeps in-frame clones and lacks some. The table includes about 310,000 clones, roughly 85% detected once. The material sequenced was PBMCs or T cells enriched from blood (not recorded which). The origin of the receptors is a woman aged 25 to 39 who had been exposed to COVID-19.

V and J are TRBV11-2 and TRBJ2-7; D is possibly TRBD1 (6 bases). V shed 1 base and J shed 4 bases, with 8 bases lying between them. CDR1 SGHAT and CDR2 FQNNGV come from the germline V gene. The CDR3 has 13 residues. CDR3 nucleotides: TGTGCCAGCAGCTTAGGGACAGAATACGAGCAGTACTTC. This codes for CASSLGTEYEQYF.

This chain links TRBV5-1 with TRBJ2-1, with D maybe TRBD2 (5 bases). The CDR3 loop spans 13 amino acids. Germline CDR1 and CDR2: SGHRS and YFSETQ. The V gene lost 1 base and the J gene lost 8 bases, with 10 bases spanning the gap. The CDR3: CASSLLADDEQFF. The CDR3 DNA reads as TGCGCCAGCAGCTTGCTAGCTGACGATGAGCAGTTCTTC.

The CDR3: CSVDRVLEAFF. The CDR3 DNA follows: TGCAGCGTCGACAGGGTTCTTGAAGCTTTCTTT. The chain recombines TRBV29-1 with TRBJ1-1, with 7 positions matching TRBD1. V shed 6 bases and J 7 bases; nucleotides not matched to a gene: 5. Germline assignment: CDR1 SQVTM and CDR2 ANQGSEA. This CDR3 comprises 11 residues.

The rearrangement joins TRBV18 to TRBJ2-7, with 7 nucleotides matching TRBD2. Per germline, CDR1 KGHSH and CDR2 LQKENI. Trimming took 7 bases from V and 5 from J; bases not matched to a gene: 11. The CDR3 has 14 amino acids. The CDR3 bases are TGTGCCAGCTTTGCCGGGACTACCACGCACGAGCAGTACTTC. This codes for CASFAGTTTHEQYF.

This clone was recorded only once. Written as DNA, the CDR3 is TGCAGCGTTGAAGTAGGGGGCTATTCATACGAGCAGTACTTC. Protein sequence: CSVEVGGYSYEQYF. This sequence joins TRBV29-1 and TRBJ2-7; 7 nucleotides line up with TRBD1. V was clipped by 1 base and J by 4 bases; unmatched bases: 7. The CDR3 runs to 14 residues. The V gene's germline CDR1 is SQVTM and CDR2 ANQGSEA.

This clone came up once. The rearrangement links TRBV7-9 to TRBJ1-1; D may be TRBD1 (6 bases). Germline assignment: CDR1 SEHNR and CDR2 FQNEAQ (reference sequence). Trimming removed 2 bases from V and 2 bases from J, with 15 bases in between. This CDR3 region has 16 residues. CDR3 nucleotides: TGTGCCAGCAGCTTAACAGGGTTGGGCGACAACACTGAAGCTTTCTTT. Translated, it gives CASSLTGLGDNTEAFF. The whole variable domain, filled in from reference TRBV7-9 and TRBJ1-1, reads DTGVSQNPRHKITKRGQNVTFRCDPISEHNRLYWYRQTLGQGPEFLTYFQNEAQLEKSRLLSDRFSAERPKGSFSTLEIQRTEQGDSAMYLCASSLTGLGDNTEAFFGQGTRLTVV.

The V and J genes are TRBV20-1 and TRBJ2-1, with TRBD1 matching over 8 bases. This CDR3 has 14 amino acids. The V gene end was trimmed by 3 bases and the J gene end by 13 bases; junction bases not matched to a gene: 14. In germline, CDR1 is DFQATT, CDR2 SNEGSKA (reference sequence). The CDR3 sequence: CSASFGTGPRAQFF. CDR3 sequence (DNA): TGCAGTGCTAGTTTTGGGACAGGACCTAGGGCTCAGTTCTTC.

The chain couples TRBV5-1 to TRBJ2-1, with 9 bases that match TRBD1. CDR3 length: 14 amino acids. Germline loops: CDR1 SGHRS, CDR2 YFSETQ. V was clipped by 4 bases and J by 9 bases; unmatched bases: 8. This CDR3 is CASSRDREQGEQFF. The CDR3 DNA sequence: TGCGCCAGCAGCCGGGACAGGGAACAGGGTGAGCAGTTCTTC. Full variable domain (outside the CDR3, taken from reference TRBV5-1 and TRBJ2-1): KAGVTQTPRYLIKTRGQQVTLSCSPISGHRSVSWYQQTPGQGLQFLFEYFSETQRNKGNFPGRFSGRQFSNSRSEMNVSTLELGDSALYLCASSRDREQGEQFFGPGTRLTVL.

This chain links TRBV4-2 with TRBJ1-6; D is unresolved. The germline CDR1 and CDR2 sequences are LGHNA and YNFKEQ. Trimming cost V 0 bases and J 7 bases, with 13 bases left between them. The CDR3 extends over 16 amino acids. CDR3 DNA: TGTGCCAGCAGCCAAGATCGGAACAGCCAGAATTCACCCCTCCACTTT. Amino acids: CASSQDRNSQNSPLHF.

To note about this clone: At one end, the junction sequence differs from germline, possibly due to a read error. The chain is built from TRBV28 and TRBJ2-1; TRBD2 matches 8 bases. CDR1 is MDHEN and CDR2 is SYDVKM in the germline V gene. The length of the CDR3 is 10 residues. The CDR3, as DNA: TGTGCCAGTAGCGGGACCGCCTCGCTCTTC. Its translation is CASSGTASLF.

This chain joins TRBV19 and TRBJ2-1; 11 bases align to TRBD1. The CDR3 has 15 amino acids. Germline values: CDR1 LNHDA, CDR2 SQIVND (reference sequence). After removal of 5 bases from V and 4 bases from J, the junction contained 4 bases not matched to a gene. CDR3: CASSGGTGGYNEQFF. CDR3 bases: TGTGCCAGTAGTGGGGGGACAGGGGGATACAATGAGCAGTTCTTC.

The chain is built from TRBV5-1 and TRBJ2-1, with 12 bases lining up with TRBD2. With V trimmed by 0 bases and J by 5 bases, 3 bases remained unmatched. The CDR3 length is 16 residues. Germline CDR1 reads SGHRS; CDR2 reads YFSETQ. The CDR3 protein is CASSLAASGRDNEQFF. CDR3 bases: TGCGCCAGCAGCTTGGCCGCTAGCGGGAGGGACAATGAGCAGTTCTTC. The complete variable domain, with remaining parts taken from reference TRBV5-1 and TRBJ2-1, reads KAGVTQTPRYLIKTRGQQVTLSCSPISGHRSVSWYQQTPGQGLQFLFEYFSETQRNKGNFPGRFSGRQFSNSRSEMNVSTLELGDSALYLCASSLAASGRDNEQFFGPGTRLTVL.

The chain links TRBV27 to TRBJ2-7; 9 bases fit TRBD1. Germline assignment: CDR1 MNHEY and CDR2 SMNVEV (reference sequence). The CDR3 sequence is 15 residues long. J was trimmed by 1 base and V by 5 bases; bases with no gene match: 6. For the CDR3, the DNA is TGTGCCAGCAGTCGGGGGACAGGGCGTTCCTACGAGCAGTACTTC. Amino acid sequence: CASSRGTGRSYEQYF.

The chain carries TRBV29-1 and TRBJ1-2, with D unclear. The germline V gene has CDR1 SQVTM and CDR2 ANQGSEA. This CDR3 spans 13 amino acids. The germline V and J ends were trimmed by 2 bases and 2 bases, with 9 bases remaining between them. The DNA of the CDR3 is TGCAGCGTTGAAAAAACACCCAACTATGGCTACACCTTC. It yields the protein CSVEKTPNYGYTF.

The V gene is TRBV14, the J gene TRBJ1-6; tentatively, D is TRBD1 (6 bases). The CDR3 contains 14 residues. The V end lost 2 bases, the J end lost 7 bases, and 9 bases lay between the germline ends. Germline V gene data show CDR1 as SGHDN and CDR2 as FVKESK. The CDR3 DNA is TGTGCCAGCAGCCAAAGGACAGTCAATTCACCCCTCCACTTT. Protein sequence: CASSQRTVNSPLHF.

The rearrangement uses TRBV28 and TRBJ1-5, with D tentatively TRBD1 (6 bases). Germline V lookup: CDR1 MDHEN, CDR2 SYDVKM. The germline V and J ends were trimmed by 6 bases and 5 bases, with 17 bases remaining between them. This CDR3 comprises 15 residues. The CDR3 loop reads CASSTTGIGYQPQHF. The CDR3 coding sequence is TGTGCCAGCAGCACTACAGGGATCGGTTATCAGCCCCAGCATTTT.

The V and J genes are TRBV4-1 and TRBJ1-2, with D uncertain. Trimming stripped 6 bases from V and 8 bases from J, with 10 bases between. This CDR3 spans 11 amino acids. CDR1 is MGHRA and CDR2 is YSYEKL in the germline V gene. CDR3 sequence (DNA): TGCGCCAGCAGATCCGGAGGGGGCTACACCTTC. Its translation: CASRSGGGYTF.

The chain combines TRBV7-3 with TRBJ2-2; 7 bases match TRBD2. J lost 5 bases, V lost 3 bases, and 3 bases had no gene match. Germline V gene sequence: CDR1 SGHTA, CDR2 FQGTGA. The CDR3 contains 14 residues. The CDR3 sequence is CASSFSGGTGELFF. The CDR3 nucleotides read TGTGCCAGCAGCTTCTCCGGGGGGACCGGGGAGCTGTTTTTT.

The CDR3 DNA reads as TGTGCCAGCAGCTTGTACCCAGGGACTGAAGCTTTCTTT. Its translation: CASSLYPGTEAFF. The rearrangement links TRBV7-2 to TRBJ1-1, with D perhaps matching TRBD1 (5 bases). The CDR3 covers 13 residues. Germline V gene data show CDR1 as SGHTA and CDR2 as FQGNSA. With 3 bases removed from V and 5 bases from J, the gap between germline ends came to 10 bases.

In its sample, this clone was seen a few times. The chain couples TRBV19 to TRBJ1-1; the match to TRBD1 covers 9 bases. CDR3 length: 13 amino acids. V lost 9 bases to trimming and J lost 3 bases; unmatched junction nucleotides: 5. Germline-derived CDR1 and CDR2 are LNHDA and SQIVND (reference sequence). Written as DNA, the CDR3 is TGTGCCAGCGCCGGACAGGGGTACACTGAAGCTTTCTTT. Translating it yields CASAGQGYTEAFF.